The clone carrying this T cell receptor beta chain is a singleton in its sample. As yet, its antigen is unknown. In the same sample, other DNA sequences code for this CDR3. Measured with immunoSEQ multiplex PCR; TCRdb has only the in-frame clones, and not every one. The sample lists 300,000 to 400,000 clones; 85% were seen once. The sample comes from a study of Ad26.COV2.S vaccination and SARS-CoV-2 variants. General study findings and limits: Participants in the vaccine arm had higher spike-specific TCR breadth; placebo recipients had lower.

The treatment: 15 to 20 received Ad26.COV2.S at low or high dose, single or two shots; 5 received placebo; per-sample allocation not given. Following the first vaccine or placebo injection, samples were taken on day 63. This CDR3 is 12 amino acids long. Germline CDR1 is SGHKS and CDR2 is YYEKEE (reference sequence). With 2 bases removed from V and 4 bases from J, the gap between germline ends came to 7 bases. The chain has TRBV5-5 and TRBJ2-7; D gene unclear. This specimen was peripheral blood, taken in a trial of Ad26.COV2.S vaccine versus placebo. This receptor was identified in a person between 18 and 60 years old who received the Ad26.COV2.S COVID-19 vaccine or a placebo. CDR3: CASSLGGYEQYF. The CDR3 bases are TGTGCCAGCAGCTTAGGCGGATACGAGCAGTACTTC.